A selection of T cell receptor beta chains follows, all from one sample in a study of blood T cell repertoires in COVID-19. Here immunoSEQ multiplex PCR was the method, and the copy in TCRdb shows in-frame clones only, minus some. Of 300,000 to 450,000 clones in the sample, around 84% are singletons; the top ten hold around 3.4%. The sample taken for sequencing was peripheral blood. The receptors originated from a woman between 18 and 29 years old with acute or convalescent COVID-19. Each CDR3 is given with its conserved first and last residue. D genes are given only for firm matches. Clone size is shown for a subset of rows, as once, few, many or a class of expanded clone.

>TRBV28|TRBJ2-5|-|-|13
CASSFTGWETQYF
TGTGCCAGCAGTTTCACAGGGTGGGAGACCCAGTACTTC
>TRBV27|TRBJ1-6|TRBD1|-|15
CASSLSTGGKSPLHF
TGTGCCAGCAGTTTATCCACAGGGGGCAAGTCACCCCTCCACTTT
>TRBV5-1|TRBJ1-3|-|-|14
CASSGGSSGNTIYF
TGCGCCAGCAGCGGTGGTAGCTCTGGAAACACCATATATTTT
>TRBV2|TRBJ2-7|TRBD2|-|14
CASSSAGPYYEQYF
TGTGCCAGCAGCTCAGCGGGGCCGTACTACGAGCAGTACTTC
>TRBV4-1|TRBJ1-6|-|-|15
CASSQDRIGGSPLHF
TGCGCCAGCAGCCAAGATCGGATAGGGGGATCACCCCTCCACTTT
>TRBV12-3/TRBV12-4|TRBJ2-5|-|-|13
CASSLAHTETQYF
TGTGCCAGCAGTTTAGCACATACCGAGACCCAGTACTTC
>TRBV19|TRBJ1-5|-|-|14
CASSISRGNQPQHF
TGTGCCAGTAGTATCAGTCGGGGGAATCAGCCCCAGCATTTT
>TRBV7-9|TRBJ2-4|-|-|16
CASSLNSGLAKNIQYF
TGTGCCAGCAGCTTAAACTCGGGTCTAGCCAAAAACATTCAGTACTTC
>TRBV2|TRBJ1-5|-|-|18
CASSAPVGSNLHNQPQHF
TGTGCCAGCAGTGCGCCCGTGGGGAGCAATCTCCACAATCAGCCCCAGCATTTT
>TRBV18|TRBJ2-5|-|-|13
CASSLPGEETQYF
TGTGCCAGCTCACTACCGGGCGAAGAGACCCAGTACTTC
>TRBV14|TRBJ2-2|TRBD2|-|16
CASSQGLAGYTGELFF
TGTGCCAGCAGCCAAGGGCTAGCGGGGTACACCGGGGAGCTGTTTTTT
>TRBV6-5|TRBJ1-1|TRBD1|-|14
CASSQGQSNTEAFF
TGTGCCAGCAGCCAGGGACAGTCTAACACTGAAGCTTTCTTT
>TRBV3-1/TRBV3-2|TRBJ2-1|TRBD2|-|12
CASSQVTGGPFF
TGTGCCAGCAGCCAAGTAACGGGGGGGCCTTTCTTC
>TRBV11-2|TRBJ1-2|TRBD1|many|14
CASSLEQGATGYTF
TGTGCCAGCAGCCTCGAACAGGGGGCGACTGGCTACACCTTC
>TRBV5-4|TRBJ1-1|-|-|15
CASSFERQANTEAFF
TGTGCCAGCAGCTTTGAGAGACAGGCGAACACTGAAGCTTTCTTT
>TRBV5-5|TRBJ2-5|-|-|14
CASSLETGRETQYF
TGTGCCAGCAGCTTAGAGACAGGTCGAGAGACCCAGTACTTC
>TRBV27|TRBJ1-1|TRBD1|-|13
CASSSTGSPEAFF
TGTGCCAGCAGTTCGACAGGGTCCCCTGAAGCTTTCTTT
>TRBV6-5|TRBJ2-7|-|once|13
CASFSGSPYEQYF
TGTGCCAGCTTTTCAGGGTCCCCCTACGAGCAGTACTTC
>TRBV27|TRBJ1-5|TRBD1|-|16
CASSFSGQGINQPQHF
TGTGCCAGCAGTTTTTCCGGACAGGGGATCAATCAGCCCCAGCATTTT
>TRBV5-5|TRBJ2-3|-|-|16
CATRFEGTPLTDTQYF
TGTGCCACCCGGTTCGAGGGAACCCCACTCACAGATACGCAGTATTTT
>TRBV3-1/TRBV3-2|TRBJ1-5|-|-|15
CASSRGHYSNQPQHF
TGTGCCAGCAGCCGGGGACACTATAGCAATCAGCCCCAGCATTTT
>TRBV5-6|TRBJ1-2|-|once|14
CASSLEEGHGGYTF
TGTGCCAGCAGCTTGGAGGAGGGCCACGGTGGCTACACCTTC
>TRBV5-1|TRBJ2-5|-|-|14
CASSLVPDQETQYF
TGCGCCAGCAGCTTGGTCCCAGACCAAGAGACCCAGTACTTC
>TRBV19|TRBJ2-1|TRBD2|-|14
CASSWTQAGDEQFF
TGTGCCAGTTCTTGGACACAGGCGGGGGATGAGCAGTTCTTC
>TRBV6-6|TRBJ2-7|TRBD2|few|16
CASSYSGSGVIYEQYF
TGTGCCAGCAGTTACTCCGGTAGCGGGGTTATTTACGAGCAGTACTTC
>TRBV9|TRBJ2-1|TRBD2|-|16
CASSGPSAGISNEQFF
TGTGCCAGCAGCGGACCATCAGCGGGGATTTCGAATGAGCAGTTCTTC
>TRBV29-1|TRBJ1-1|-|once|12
CSVGQRDTEAFF
TGCAGCGTTGGCCAGAGGGACACTGAAGCTTTCTTT
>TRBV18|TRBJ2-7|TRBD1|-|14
CASSPADRVYEQYF
TGTGCCAGCTCACCGGCTGACAGGGTGTACGAGCAGTACTTC
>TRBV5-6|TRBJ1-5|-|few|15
CASSLAADSNQPQHF
TGTGCCAGCAGCTTGGCGGCGGATAGCAATCAGCCCCAGCATTTT
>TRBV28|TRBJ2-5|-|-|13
CASRIHGGETQYF
TGTGCCAGTCGGATACACGGCGGGGAGACCCAGTACTTC
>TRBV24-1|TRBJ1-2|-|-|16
CATSPAENTGLYGYTF
TGTGCCACCTCCCCTGCGGAGAACACCGGTCTTTATGGCTACACCTTC
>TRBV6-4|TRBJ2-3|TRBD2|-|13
CASRIAGADTQYF
TGTGCCAGCAGGATAGCGGGGGCAGATACGCAGTATTTT
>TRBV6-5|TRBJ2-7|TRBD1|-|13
CASSQGAPYEQYF
TGTGCCAGCAGTCAGGGGGCCCCCTACGAGCAGTACTTC
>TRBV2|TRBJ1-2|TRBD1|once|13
CASSEGTVYGYTF
TGTGCCAGCAGTGAGGGGACAGTCTATGGCTACACCTTC
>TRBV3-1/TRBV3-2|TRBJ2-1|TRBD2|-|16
CASSQEGGRGYNEQFF
TGTGCCAGCAGCCAAGAAGGCGGGAGGGGCTACAATGAGCAGTTCTTC
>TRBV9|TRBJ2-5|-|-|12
CASSASQETQYF
TGTGCCAGCAGCGCGTCCCAAGAGACCCAGTACTTC
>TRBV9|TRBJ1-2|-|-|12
CASSVASGGYTF
TGTGCCAGCAGCGTAGCATCGGGTGGCTACACCTTC
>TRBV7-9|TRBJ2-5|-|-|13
CASSGESSRTQYF
TGTGCCAGCAGTGGGGAGTCTTCCAGGACCCAGTACTTC
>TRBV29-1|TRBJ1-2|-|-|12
CSVGEDAYGYTF
TGCAGCGTTGGGGAGGACGCCTATGGCTACACCTTC
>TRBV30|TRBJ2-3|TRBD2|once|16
CAWSDGTTLLVDTQYF
TGTGCCTGGAGTGACGGGACTACCCTTCTAGTTGATACGCAGTATTTT
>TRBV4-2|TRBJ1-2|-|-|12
CASSLNTVPRTF
TGTGCCAGCAGCCTTAATACCGTCCCTCGGACCTTC
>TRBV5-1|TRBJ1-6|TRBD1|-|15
CASSPTDRENSPLHF
TGCGCCAGCAGCCCGACGGACAGGGAAAATTCACCCCTCCACTTT
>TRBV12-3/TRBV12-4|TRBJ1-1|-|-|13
CASRNVRDTEAFF
TGTGCCAGCAGAAACGTTAGAGACACTGAAGCTTTCTTT
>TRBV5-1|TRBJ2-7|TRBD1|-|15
CASSPRQGTTYEQYF
TGCGCCAGCAGCCCCAGACAGGGGACCACCTACGAGCAGTACTTC
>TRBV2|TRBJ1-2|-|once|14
CASSESQGTYGYTF
TGTGCCAGCAGTGAATCCCAGGGTACCTATGGCTACACCTTC
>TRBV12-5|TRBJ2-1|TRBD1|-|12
CASGPQGTEQFF
TGTGCTAGTGGTCCACAGGGGACTGAGCAGTTCTTC